A selection of T cell receptor beta chains follows, all from one sample in a study of blood T cell repertoires in COVID-19. Measured with immunoSEQ multiplex PCR; TCRdb has only the in-frame clones, and not every one. The sample includes 200,000 to 250,000 clones, roughly 78% of them seen just once. The sequenced material came from peripheral blood. The receptor source for this set is a middle-aged woman with acute or convalescent COVID-19. Both conserved end residues are part of each CDR3. Each record gives: J gene, D gene, V gene, clone size, CDR3 protein, CDR3 DNA. A D gene is named only where the DNA matches it firmly. Part of the rows lack a size; the others show once, few, many or a class for expanded clones.

>TRBJ2-6|TRBD2|TRBV3-1/TRBV3-2|NA
CASRRRGGSGANVLTF
TGTGCCAGCAGAAGGCGGGGGGGCTCTGGGGCCAACGTCCTGACTTTC
>TRBJ2-1|TRBD2|TRBV13|NA
CASSFAAGEANEQFF
TGTGCCAGCAGCTTCGCGGCGGGAGAGGCGAATGAGCAGTTCTTC
>TRBJ2-3|TRBD1|TRBV6-5|NA
CASSRGLDTQYF
TGTGCCAGCTCGAGGGGGCTTGATACGCAGTATTTT
>TRBJ2-7|TRBD2|TRBV2|NA
CASASGTRGFEQYF
TGTGCCAGCGCTAGCGGGACTAGAGGTTTCGAGCAGTACTTC
>TRBJ1-1|NA|TRBV30|NA
CAWKGPKISGDTEAFF
TGTGCCTGGAAGGGACCCAAAATATCAGGGGACACTGAAGCTTTCTTT
>TRBJ2-7|TRBD2|TRBV5-1|NA
CASSLDAGGYEQYF
TGCGCCAGCAGCTTGGATGCGGGGGGCTACGAGCAGTACTTC
>TRBJ2-2|TRBD1|TRBV11-3|once
CASSQRTGGTNTGELFF
TGTGCCAGCAGCCAAAGGACAGGCGGCACGAACACCGGGGAGCTGTTTTTT
>TRBJ2-3|TRBD1|TRBV13|NA
CASSFNPDRGRLGRTDTQYF
TGTGCCAGCAGCTTCAATCCGGACAGGGGGCGTTTGGGCCGCACAGATACGCAGTATTTT
>TRBJ2-7|TRBD1|TRBV4-2|NA
CASSHVEGASTYEQYF
TGTGCCAGCAGCCACGTAGAGGGGGCTTCAACCTACGAGCAGTACTTC
>TRBJ2-2|NA|TRBV25-1|NA
CASSRARGWNTGELFF
TGTGCCAGCAGCCGAGCACGGGGTTGGAACACCGGGGAGCTGTTTTTT
>TRBJ2-3|NA|TRBV27|NA
CASTVSERSTDTQYF
TGTGCCAGCACCGTGAGCGAGAGAAGCACAGATACGCAGTATTTT
>TRBJ2-3|NA|TRBV10-3|NA
CAISDRTGTDTQYF
TGTGCCATCAGTGACAGGACAGGCACAGATACGCAGTATTTT
>TRBJ2-7|NA|TRBV5-1|NA
CASSSNRQEAYF
TGCGCCAGCAGCTCCAATAGACAGGAGGCTTACTTC
>TRBJ1-2|NA|TRBV9|NA
CASSASTGTYGYTF
TGTGCCAGCAGCGCTTCGACAGGAACTTATGGCTACACCTTC
>TRBJ1-1|TRBD1|TRBV7-9|few
CASSPGQSSGTEAFF
TGTGCCAGCAGCCCGGGACAGTCCAGTGGTACTGAAGCTTTCTTT
>TRBJ1-2|NA|TRBV6-6|NA
CASSFGPNYGYTF
TGTGCCAGCAGTTTCGGTCCCAACTATGGCTACACCTTC
>TRBJ2-1|TRBD2|TRBV19|NA
CASMRLAGGEYNEQFF
TGTGCCAGTATGCGACTAGCGGGAGGAGAGTACAATGAGCAGTTCTTC
>TRBJ2-5|NA|TRBV5-1|NA
CASSTGTRQETQYF
TGCGCCAGCAGCACCGGGACACGCCAAGAGACCCAGTACTTC
>TRBJ1-6|NA|TRBV9|NA
CASSTGQYNSPLHF
TGTGCCAGCAGCACCGGACAGTATAATTCACCCCTCCACTTT
>TRBJ1-5|NA|TRBV12-5|once
CASGHGGVGNQPQHF
TGTGCTAGTGGCCACGGCGGGGTGGGGAATCAGCCCCAGCATTTT
>TRBJ1-2|NA|TRBV5-1|once
CASSPDLGAYGYTF
TGCGCCAGCAGCCCGGATTTAGGGGCCTATGGCTACACCTTC
>TRBJ2-2|NA|TRBV6-5|once
CASSRGSNTGELFF
TGTGCCAGCAGCCGGGGATCGAACACCGGGGAGCTGTTTTTT
>TRBJ1-1|TRBD1|TRBV5-1|NA
CASSLVGQGFEAFF
TGCGCCAGCAGCTTGGTGGGACAGGGGTTTGAAGCTTTCTTT
>TRBJ2-1|TRBD2|TRBV13|once
CASSFSGGAVNEQFF
TGTGCCAGCAGCTTTAGCGGGGGGGCCGTAAATGAGCAGTTCTTC
>TRBJ1-4|NA|TRBV4-1|NA
CASSQPSGERDGVKLFF
TGCGCCAGCAGCCAGCCCTCGGGGGAGAGGGACGGCGTAAAACTGTTTTTT
>TRBJ2-1|NA|TRBV12-5|NA
CASGLVWGAVNEQFF
TGTGCTAGTGGTTTGGTCTGGGGAGCCGTAAATGAGCAGTTCTTC
>TRBJ2-5|NA|TRBV7-7|NA
CASSLRRSGETQYF
TGTGCCAGCAGCTTGCGGAGGTCCGGGGAGACCCAGTACTTC
>TRBJ2-7|TRBD1|TRBV5-1|NA
CASRAGQGAYEQYF
TGCGCCAGCAGGGCGGGACAGGGGGCCTACGAGCAGTACTTC
>TRBJ2-7|NA|TRBV14|NA
CASSQWAGELYEQYF
TGTGCCAGCAGCCAATGGGCAGGCGAATTGTACGAGCAGTACTTC
>TRBJ2-7|TRBD1|TRBV18|NA
CASSPPPGQFTYEQYF
TGTGCCAGCTCACCACCTCCGGGACAGTTTACCTACGAGCAGTACTTC
>TRBJ2-7|TRBD1|TRBV7-9|NA
CASSLQGVLYEQYF
TGTGCCAGCAGCTTACAGGGGGTACTCTACGAGCAGTACTTC
>TRBJ2-3|TRBD2|TRBV2|NA
CASSEATSGGTDTQYF
TGTGCCAGCAGTGAAGCAACTAGCGGGGGGACAGATACGCAGTATTTT
>TRBJ2-7|TRBD1|TRBV30|NA
CAWSEGTGQDEQYF
TGTGCCTGGAGTGAAGGGACAGGGCAAGACGAGCAGTACTTC
>TRBJ1-3|TRBD1|TRBV5-1|NA
CASATGGLFSGNTIYF
TGCGCCAGCGCTACAGGGGGCTTATTCTCTGGAAACACCATATATTTT
>TRBJ2-6|NA|TRBV6-4|NA
CASTPEAASGANVLTF
TGTGCCAGCACCCCCGAGGCAGCCTCTGGGGCCAACGTCCTGACTTTC
>TRBJ2-7|NA|TRBV7-2|NA
CASSLEPLKSYEQYF
TGTGCCAGCAGCTTAGAGCCGCTCAAGTCCTACGAGCAGTACTTC
>TRBJ2-5|NA|TRBV5-4|NA
CASSPVAGQETQYF
TGTGCCAGCAGCCCGGTGGCAGGACAAGAGACCCAGTACTTC
>TRBJ2-7|TRBD2|TRBV19|NA
CASSYGALTAGAYEQYF
TGTGCCAGTAGTTATGGGGCTCTTACAGCGGGGGCCTACGAGCAGTACTTC
>TRBJ2-2|TRBD2|TRBV6-2/TRBV6-3|NA
CASSKTSPNTGELFF
TGTGCCAGCAGTAAGACTAGCCCGAACACCGGGGAGCTGTTTTTT
>TRBJ1-2|NA|TRBV11-2|NA
CASSRPRPLGADYGYTF
TGTGCCAGCAGCCGGCCCCGACCCCTGGGGGCCGACTATGGCTACACCTTC
>TRBJ2-7|NA|TRBV2|NA
CASNGQGSYEQYF
TGTGCCAGCAATGGGCAGGGGTCCTACGAGCAGTACTTC
>TRBJ2-5|TRBD1|TRBV6-2/TRBV6-3|NA
CASSYISTGGLETQYF
TGTGCCAGCAGTTACATCTCCACAGGGGGCCTGGAGACCCAGTACTTC
>TRBJ1-1|NA|TRBV7-9|NA
CASSSEEWWNTEAFF
TGTGCCAGCAGCTCCGAGGAGTGGTGGAACACTGAAGCTTTCTTT
>TRBJ2-7|TRBD2|TRBV25-1|NA
CASSTAGAASYEQYF
TGTGCCAGCAGTACAGCGGGAGCAGCGTCCTACGAGCAGTACTTC
>TRBJ2-1|TRBD2|TRBV6-6|NA
CASSRGLAGEIRVDEQFF
TGTGCCAGCAGTCGCGGACTAGCGGGAGAAATTCGGGTCGATGAGCAGTTCTTC
>TRBJ2-2|TRBD1|TRBV5-1|NA
CASSFSGTGGTGELFF
TGCGCCAGCAGCTTCTCCGGGACAGGAGGGACCGGGGAGCTGTTTTTT
>TRBJ2-7|TRBD2|TRBV5-5|NA
CASSPWTSVNSYEQYF
TGTGCCAGCAGCCCATGGACTAGCGTTAACTCCTACGAGCAGTACTTC
>TRBJ1-2|TRBD1|TRBV2|NA
CASSRDSDRGYTF
TGTGCCAGCAGTCGGGACAGCGATAGGGGCTACACCTTC
>TRBJ1-2|NA|TRBV5-6|NA
CASSSLGSNYGYTF
TGTGCCAGCAGCTCGTTAGGGAGTAACTATGGCTACACCTTC
>TRBJ2-1|NA|TRBV10-3|NA
CAISERTIGVYNEQFF
TGTGCCATCAGTGAGAGGACTATTGGGGTTTACAATGAGCAGTTCTTC
>TRBJ2-5|NA|TRBV7-9|many
CASSSTGFFTPETQYF
TGTGCCAGCAGCTCTACAGGGTTTTTCACACCGGAGACCCAGTACTTC
>TRBJ1-5|NA|TRBV12-3/TRBV12-4|once
CASSEGVQPQHF
TGTGCCAGCAGTGAAGGGGTTCAGCCCCAGCATTTT
>TRBJ2-7|TRBD1|TRBV5-1|NA
CASSEQGAGSYEQYF
TGCGCCAGCAGCGAGCAGGGGGCCGGCTCCTACGAGCAGTACTTC
>TRBJ2-7|TRBD2|TRBV6-1|once
CASSARLAGGHSVYEQYF
TGTGCCAGCAGTGCCCGACTAGCGGGAGGTCATAGCGTCTACGAGCAGTACTTC
>TRBJ2-7|NA|TRBV7-8|NA
CASSFDRDTQTDF
TGTGCCAGCAGTTTCGACCGGGACACCCAAACGGACTTC
>TRBJ2-1|TRBD1|TRBV6-2/TRBV6-3|NA
CASSKLRGQGADEQFF
TGTGCCAGCAGTAAACTTCGGGGACAGGGGGCCGATGAGCAGTTCTTC
>TRBJ2-1|TRBD1|TRBV7-6|NA
CASSPRGGPSSYNEQFF
TGTGCCAGCAGCCCCCGAGGGGGCCCGAGCTCCTACAATGAGCAGTTCTTC
>TRBJ2-1|TRBD1|TRBV24-1|NA
CATSDLGTGSYEQFF
TGTGCCACCAGTGACCTGGGGACAGGGTCTTATGAGCAGTTCTTC
>TRBJ1-1|NA|TRBV6-1|many
CASSEGDFTEAFF
TGTGCCAGCAGTGAAGGCGACTTCACTGAAGCTTTCTTT